Following are 21 T cell receptor beta chains from one sample sequenced in a study of beta chain features in type 1 diabetes. Sequenced material consisted of expressed TCRB transcripts (all of the isolated RNA was reverse transcribed). Libraries were prepared by immunoSEQ multiplex PCR; TCRdb keeps only in-frame clonotypes and omits some of them. The sample holds about 900,000 clones, under 20% seen once. Sequenced sample: naive CD4+ T cells from blood. These receptors were taken from a young woman in good health.

There are a few counts of this clone. This chain's CDR3 is CASSLAAGGPYEQYF. The CDR3, as DNA: TGTGCCAGCAGCTTAGCAGCGGGAGGACCCTACGAGCAGTACTTC. The rearrangement links TRBV11-2 to TRBJ2-7, with 9 nucleotides matching TRBD2. CDR1 and CDR2 from the germline V gene are SGHAT and FQNNGV. J was trimmed by 2 bases and V by 1 base; bases with no gene match: 3. This CDR3 spans 15 amino acids.

A few counts support this clone. The chain employs TRBV7-9 and TRBJ2-1; 10 bases map to TRBD2. The CDR3 has 14 residues. CDR1 and CDR2 from the germline V gene are SEHNR and FQNEAQ (reference sequence). The junction had 6 bases not matched to a gene; V was cut back by 5 bases and J by 8 bases. The DNA of the CDR3 is TGTGCCAGCAGCCCCAACCTAGCGGGAGATGAGCAGTTCTTC. Amino acids: CASSPNLAGDEQFF.

The sample holds a few counts of this clone. This chain connects TRBV7-3 to TRBJ1-2, with D uncertain. CDR3 length equals 14 residues. The germline V gene encodes CDR1 SGHTA and CDR2 FQGTGA. V gave up 1 base and J gave up 1 base, with 7 bases separating them. The CDR3 DNA follows: TGTGCCAGCAGCTTAAGCTTCGGTAACTATGGCTACACCTTC. This codes for CASSLSFGNYGYTF.

This clone has only a few counts. This sequence joins TRBV12-2 and TRBJ2-7; the D segment call TRBD1 is taken from the table without a DNA check. TRBV12-2 has pseudogene status. The CDR3 covers 16 residues. CDR3 sequence: CASRLDSPRTGERKYF. The CDR3 DNA sequence: TGTGCAAGTCGCTTAGATTCCCCGCGAACAGGGGAGAGAAAGTACTTC.

The sample holds a few counts of this clone. This chain connects TRBV28 to TRBJ2-6, with D hard to call. Germline lookup yields CDR1 MDHEN and CDR2 SYDVKM. CDR3 length equals 15 residues. The V end lost 7 bases, the J end lost 2 bases, and 12 bases lay between the germline ends. CDR3 region: CASIDGAAGANVLTF. The DNA of the CDR3 is TGTGCCAGCATCGACGGTGCGGCTGGGGCCAACGTCCTGACTTTC.

The V gene is TRBV18, the J gene TRBJ2-5; TRBD1 aligns across 9 bases. CDR1 KGHSH and CDR2 LQKENI come from the germline V gene. V lost 4 bases and J lost 4; bases outside the gene matches: 1. There are 13 residues in the CDR3. CDR3 residues: CASSRDRVETQYF. CDR3 coding DNA: TGTGCCAGCTCACGGGACAGGGTAGAGACCCAGTACTTC.

A few counts support this clone. V gene TRBV28 combines with J gene TRBJ2-1; 8 positions agree with TRBD1. The V gene end was trimmed by 4 bases and the J gene end by 8 bases; junction bases not matched to a gene: 10. The CDR3 length is 15 residues. In germline, CDR1 is MDHEN, CDR2 SYDVKM. This CDR3 is CASSSLTGVIYEQFF. The CDR3 coding sequence is TGTGCCAGCAGTTCCCTGACAGGGGTGATCTATGAGCAGTTCTTC.

V is TRBV6-5 and J is TRBJ2-1; D may be TRBD2 (5 bases). Germline values: CDR1 MNHEY, CDR2 SVGAGI. V was trimmed by 7 bases and J by 10 bases, leaving 20 bases between them. The CDR3 totals 14 residues. The CDR3 nucleotides read TGTGCCAGCACCATAGGACTGGGAATTAGAGAGCAGTTCTTC. Protein: CASTIGLGIREQFF.

V and J are TRBV5-1 and TRBJ2-5; TRBD2 is a possible D gene (6 bases). This CDR3 has 14 residues. V was clipped by 0 bases and J by 3 bases, with 9 bases between them. Looked up from germline, CDR1 is SGHRS and CDR2 is YFSETQ. DNA for the CDR3: TGCGCCAGCAGCTTGGCCCCGGGGGAAGAGACCCAGTACTTC. This translates into CASSLAPGEETQYF.

The chain has TRBV18 and TRBJ2-3, with 11 positions matching TRBD2. Germline trimming cut 3 bases from V and 8 bases from J; bases unmatched to any gene: 7. This CDR3 is built from 15 residues. The germline V gene encodes CDR1 KGHSH and CDR2 LQKENI. The CDR3 DNA reads as TGTGCCAGCTCACCCCTAGCGGGAGGTTACGGTACGCAGTATTTT. This codes for CASSPLAGGYGTQYF.

This clone was seen only a few times. This chain links TRBV18 with TRBJ2-1, with D uncertain. Germline CDR1 is KGHSH and CDR2 is LQKENI. Trimming removed 4 bases from V and 3 bases from J, with 13 bases in between. The CDR3 covers 15 residues. CDR3 in amino acids: CASSREILFYNEQFF. CDR3 DNA: TGTGCCAGCTCACGGGAAATACTCTTCTACAATGAGCAGTTCTTC.

This clone was observed a few times. The chain links TRBV18 to TRBJ2-4, with TRBD2 matching 8 bases. Trimming took 3 bases from V and 6 from J; bases not matched to a gene: 4. The CDR3 length is 14 residues. The germline gives CDR1 KGHSH, CDR2 LQKENI. The DNA for the CDR3 is TGTGCCAGCTCACCGGGCCTAGCGGGAAACATTCAGTACTTC. Translated, it gives CASSPGLAGNIQYF.

The chain couples TRBV7-2 to TRBJ1-2, with TRBD1 matching 12 bases. Looked up from germline, CDR1 is SGHTA and CDR2 is FQGNSA. Trimming cost V 1 base and J 7 bases; bases outside gene matches: 4. This CDR3 is built from 15 residues. CDR3 coding DNA: TGTGCCAGCAGCTTAGTGGGGACAGGGGGCTCTGGCTACACCTTC. Residues: CASSLVGTGGSGYTF.

This clone was seen more than once but under ten times. The CDR3 spells CASSQEPGLTYEQYF. The CDR3 DNA reads TGCGCCAGCAGCCAAGAGCCGGGTCTTACCTACGAGCAGTACTTC. The J gene is TRBJ2-7, the V gene TRBV4-3; no reliable D call. The CDR3 totals 15 residues. Germline CDR1 reads LGHNA; CDR2 reads YSLEER. With 0 bases removed from V and 2 bases from J, the gap between germline ends came to 11 bases.

This clone was seen a few times. The chain recombines TRBV5-1 with TRBJ2-6, with 7 bases matching TRBD1. J gave up 0 bases and V 4 bases, and 7 bases lay outside the gene matches. This CDR3 comprises 17 residues. Per germline, CDR1 SGHRS and CDR2 YFSETQ. Written as DNA, the CDR3 is TGCGCCAGCAGCCTCCGGGACAGAAGCTCTGGGGCCAACGTCCTGACTTTC. Translated, it gives CASSLRDRSSGANVLTF.

The chain combines TRBV27 with TRBJ2-1; 7 positions agree with TRBD1. Germline-derived CDR1 and CDR2 are MNHEY and SMNVEV (reference sequence). This CDR3 is 16 amino acids long. The junction had 11 bases not matched to a gene; V was cut back by 6 bases and J by 3 bases. CDR3 loop: CASRATRGFDYNEQFF. The CDR3 DNA reads as TGTGCCAGCAGAGCCACCAGGGGGTTCGACTACAATGAGCAGTTCTTC.

This chain's CDR3 is CASSPGRGASEQFF. The CDR3 region has the DNA TGTGCCAGCAGCCCGGGACGGGGGGCGAGTGAGCAGTTCTTC. The chain combines TRBV11-3 with TRBJ2-1; D might be TRBD2 (7 bases). Per germline, CDR1 SGHNT and CDR2 YENEEA. The CDR3 sequence is 14 residues long. Between the trimmed V and J ends, which lost 5 bases and 9 bases, there was a span of 17 bases.

This clone was seen a handful of times. The V call is TRBV18, the J call TRBJ2-5, with unresolved D. CDR3 size: 12 residues. V lost 4 bases, J lost 2 bases, and 5 bases lay in between. Per germline, CDR1 KGHSH and CDR2 LQKENI. CDR3: CASSLIQETQYF. CDR3 coding DNA: TGTGCCAGCTCACTTATACAAGAGACCCAGTACTTC.

The chain employs TRBV11-2 and TRBJ1-2; TRBD1 might be the D (6 bases). The V end was cut by 2 bases, the J end by 4 bases, with 11 bases between. Germline lookup yields CDR1 SGHAT and CDR2 FQNNGV. This CDR3 is 14 amino acids long. CDR3 loop: CASSLHRTAYGYTF. CDR3 DNA: TGTGCCAGCAGCTTACACCGGACAGCCTATGGCTACACCTTC.

The chain joins TRBV18 to TRBJ2-7; TRBD2 matches at 11 bases. The V segment lost 6 bases and the J segment 4 bases; nucleotides outside the gene matches: 8. The CDR3 is 15 amino acids. CDR1 KGHSH and CDR2 LQKENI come from the germline V gene. The CDR3 sequence: CASSHSTSGSYEQYF. CDR3 sequence (DNA): TGTGCCAGCTCCCATTCCACTAGCGGGAGTTACGAGCAGTACTTC.

The chain links TRBV28 to TRBJ2-2, with 10 bases matching TRBD2. This CDR3 has 13 residues. Germline trimming cut 8 bases from V and 5 bases from J; bases unmatched to any gene: 2. The germline V gene has CDR1 MDHEN and CDR2 SYDVKM. CDR3 in amino acids: CASQLAGTGELFF. The CDR3 coding sequence is TGTGCCAGCCAACTAGCGGGAACCGGGGAGCTGTTTTTT. Full variable domain (missing parts from reference TRBV28 and TRBJ2-2): DVKVTQSSRYLVKRTGEKVFLECVQDMDHENMFWYRQDPGLGLRLIYFSYDVKMKEKGDIPEGYSVSREKKERFSLILESASTNQTSMYLCASQLAGTGELFFGEGSRLTVL.